The 16 T cell receptor beta chains in this list originate from one sample, sequenced in a study of CD8 T cells in Susac syndrome. An amount of RNA that ranged from roughly 0.45 to 1 ug was reverse transcribed with random hexamers. TCRdb analysed the immunoSEQ multiplex PCR reads with MiXCR anew, one entry per CDR3 protein. The data show about 300,000 distinct CDR3 sequences, approximately 89% seen once. The specimen sequenced was CD8+ T cells from PBMCs. The receptor set was obtained from a human donor with multiple sclerosis.

This clonotype appeared once. This chain uses TRBV6-5 with TRBJ2-3, with 7 bases fitting TRBD2. The CDR3 has 16 residues. Losses at the gene ends were 1 base for V and 0 bases for J; bases not matched to a gene: 4. Per the germline V gene, CDR1 is MNHEY and CDR2 is SVGAGI. The CDR3, as DNA: TGTGCCAGCAGTTACTGGGCTAGCGGTAGCACAGATACGCAGTATTTT. As protein: CASSYWASGSTDTQYF.

This clonotype was observed once. This chain connects TRBV3-1 to TRBJ2-1; the D gene is possibly TRBD2 (6 bases). CDR3 length equals 14 residues. The germline CDR1 and CDR2 sequences are LGHDT and YNNKEL (reference sequence). V was trimmed by 0 bases and J by 8 bases, leaving 11 bases between them. CDR3 bases: TGTGCCAGCAGCCAAGAATCAACTAGCCATGAGCAGTTCTTC. Translated, it gives CASSQESTSHEQFF.

The genes are TRBV6-2 or TRBV6-3 and TRBJ1-5, with a possible D match to TRBD1 (5 bases). Germline-derived CDR1 and CDR2 are MNHEY and SVGEGT. The CDR3 extends over 14 amino acids. V shed 2 bases and J shed 11 bases, with 16 bases lying between them. The CDR3 nucleotides are TGTGCCAGCAGTTACGCGGGGCCCCTTTGGACCCAGCATTTT. Amino acids: CASSYAGPLWTQHF.

This CDR3 reads CAWSVGLSQETQYF. DNA of the CDR3: TGTGCCTGGAGTGTCGGACTTAGCCAAGAGACCCAGTACTTC. The chain links TRBV30 to TRBJ2-5; a weak D match, TRBD2 (5 bases). V shed 0 bases and J shed 1 base, with 9 bases lying between them. The CDR3 covers 14 residues. CDR1 and CDR2 (germline): GTSNPN, SVGIG (reference sequence).

V and J are TRBV20-1 and TRBJ1-5; TRBD1 is a possible D gene (5 bases). Germline CDR1 reads DFQATT; CDR2 reads SNEGSKA (reference sequence). This CDR3 has 14 amino acids. V lost 3 bases to trimming and J lost 5 bases, with 14 bases between them. CDR3 sequence: CSASGGTDYQPQHF. CDR3 nucleotides: TGCAGTGCTAGTGGGGGTACAGACTATCAGCCCCAGCATTTT.

This clonotype came up a few times. This sequence joins TRBV6-5 and TRBJ2-7, with TRBD1 matching 7 bases. The CDR3 runs to 13 residues. The V and J ends lost 5 bases and 3 bases, in that order; junction bases with no gene match: 4. From germline, CDR1 is MNHEY and CDR2 SVGAGI. DNA for the CDR3: TGTGCCAGCAGTACGACAGGGTTCTACGAGCAGTACTTC. As protein: CASSTTGFYEQYF.

This clonotype showed up just a few times. This rearrangement joins TRBV6-1 to TRBJ2-2; D gene unclear. Germline V lookup: CDR1 MNHNS, CDR2 SASEGT. CDR3 size: 15 residues. Trimming took off 1 base at V and 1 base at J, with 7 bases between the two ends. For the CDR3, the DNA is TGTGCCAGCAGTGAAGTTGGGGAGAACACCGGGGAGCTGTTTTTT. It is translated as CASSEVGENTGELFF.

V is TRBV30 and J is TRBJ1-1; D unclear. Trimming shortened V by 3 bases and J by 3 bases, and 14 bases separated the two germline ends. CDR1 is GTSNPN and CDR2 is SVGIG in the germline V gene (reference sequence). The CDR3 is 14 amino acids. CDR3 in DNA: TGTGCCTGGAGCCCCCGCTCTGGGGACACTGAAGCTTTCTTT. Residues: CAWSPRSGDTEAFF. Full variable domain (rest looked up from reference TRBV30 and TRBJ1-1): SQTIHQWPATLVQPVGSPLSLECTVEGTSNPNLYWYRQAAGRGLQLLFYSVGIGQISSEVPQNLSASRPQDRQFILSSKKLLLSDSGFYLCAWSPRSGDTEAFFGQGTRLTVV.

The rearrangement uses TRBV27 and TRBJ1-2, with D possibly being TRBD1 (6 bases). Germline loops: CDR1 MNHEY, CDR2 SMNVEV (reference sequence). The CDR3 runs to 13 residues. V lost 5 bases and J 3 bases, leaving 10 bases between the germline ends. The DNA for the CDR3 is TGTGCCAGCAGTATACAGGGTTACTATGGCTACACCTTC. Encoded protein: CASSIQGYYGYTF.

The chain carries TRBV4-1 and TRBJ2-7; 12 nucleotides line up with TRBD2. The CDR3 is 15 amino acids. V shed 1 base, J shed 5 bases, and the junction held 3 bases outside the gene matches. Germline-derived CDR1 and CDR2 are MGHRA and YSYEKL. The CDR3 loop reads CASSQVGTSGHEQYF. The CDR3 DNA is TGCGCCAGCAGCCAAGTGGGGACTAGCGGGCACGAGCAGTACTTC.

The chain joins TRBV27 to TRBJ1-1; 7 bases are a match to TRBD1. Per germline, CDR1 MNHEY and CDR2 SMNVEV (reference sequence). V lost 3 bases to trimming and J lost 6 bases; unmatched junction nucleotides: 7. The CDR3 sequence is 14 residues long. Here the CDR3 reads CASSFGEGAAEAFF. The CDR3 region has the DNA TGTGCCAGCAGTTTTGGGGAGGGGGCGGCTGAAGCTTTCTTT.

This clonotype was picked up one time. The V and J genes are TRBV28 and TRBJ2-7; 7 positions match TRBD1. This CDR3 is built from 14 residues. Losses at the gene ends were 7 bases for V and 3 bases for J; bases not matched to a gene: 9. Per the germline V gene, CDR1 is MDHEN and CDR2 is SYDVKM. Here the CDR3 reads CASKRGTANYEQYF. CDR3 bases: TGTGCCAGCAAGAGAGGGACAGCAAACTACGAGCAGTACTTC.

V gene TRBV27 combines with J gene TRBJ1-2; D may be TRBD1 (6 bases). V lost 4 bases and J lost 5, with 14 bases in between. Germline V lookup: CDR1 MNHEY, CDR2 SMNVEV (reference sequence). This CDR3 region has 14 residues. Written as DNA, the CDR3 is TGTGCCAGCAGTTATGGGGGCTCGGGGTATGGCTACACCTTC. Its protein is CASSYGGSGYGYTF.

V usage is TRBV23-1 and J usage is TRBJ2-3; D is uncertain. TRBV23-1 is classed as an ORF, of uncertain function. The CDR3 is 14 residues long. V lost 2 bases to trimming and J lost 2 bases, with 8 bases between them. The CDR3 loop is CASSQKDPTDTQYF. CDR3 DNA: TGCGCCAGCAGTCAAAAGGACCCCACAGATACGCAGTATTTT.

The chain joins TRBV7-9 to TRBJ2-7, with 7 bases aligning to TRBD2. V lost 0 bases, J lost 6 bases, and 2 bases stayed unmatched. This CDR3 region has 13 residues. Germline V gene sequence: CDR1 SEHNR, CDR2 FQNEAQ (reference sequence). CDR3 residues: CASSLAGGSEQYF. In DNA form, the CDR3 reads TGTGCCAGCAGCTTAGCGGGGGGGAGCGAGCAGTACTTC.

The chain couples TRBV12-3 or TRBV12-4 to TRBJ2-7; TRBD2 aligns across 8 bases. The CDR3 spans 15 residues. Trimming at V came to 5 bases and at J to 0 bases, leaving 6 bases not matched to a gene. The CDR3: CASSAWTSLSYEQYF. Written as DNA, the CDR3 is TGTGCCAGCAGTGCCTGGACTAGCCTCTCCTACGAGCAGTACTTC.